Listed here are 28 T cell receptor beta chains from one sample, sequenced in a study of CD8 T cells in Susac syndrome. Random hexamers served to reverse transcribe roughly 0.5 to 1 ug RNA. TCRdb used MiXCR to reprocess the immunoSEQ multiplex PCR reads, holding one entry per CDR3 protein. Altogether 50,000 or so distinct CDR3 sequences are present, 90% to 95% being singletons, with the ten largest covering less than 0.65%. The sequencing input was CD8+ T cells from PBMCs. These receptors all stem from a human donor in good health.

CDR3 nucleotide sequence: TGTGCCAGCAGCGGACAGGGGCGTAATCAGCCCCAGCATTTT. Protein sequence: CASSGQGRNQPQHF. The chain links TRBV2 to TRBJ1-5, with 9 bases matching TRBD1. This CDR3 has 14 residues. V gave up 6 bases and J gave up 4 bases; unmatched junction bases: 4. Germline V lookup: CDR1 SNHLY, CDR2 FYNNEI.

To note about this clonotype: An end of the junction differs from the germline gene, which may be a read error. CDR3 sequence: CASSFDIGGSYEQYF. The CDR3, as DNA: TGCGCCAGTAGCTTCGATATTGGGGGATCCTACGAGCAGTACTTC. The V gene is TRBV5-1, the J gene TRBJ2-7; D possibly uses TRBD1 or TRBD2 (5 bases each). CDR3 size: 15 residues. The germline V gene has CDR1 SGHRS and CDR2 YFSETQ. Variable domain in full (rest from reference TRBV5-1 and TRBJ2-7): KAGVTQTPRYLIKTRGQQVTLSCSPISGHRSVSWYQQTPGQGLQFLFEYFSETQRNKGNFPGRFSGRQFSNSRSEMNVSTLELGDSALYLCASSFDIGGSYEQYFGPGTRLTVT.

V usage is TRBV5-1 and J usage is TRBJ2-1; TRBD1 matches 11 bases. Germline V gene sequence: CDR1 SGHRS, CDR2 YFSETQ. The ends lost 4 bases at V and 7 bases at J; junction bases unmatched: 7. The CDR3 covers 15 residues. CDR3 amino acids: CASSPDRGRGNEQFF. DNA of the CDR3: TGCGCCAGCAGCCCGGACAGGGGGCGAGGGAATGAGCAGTTCTTC.

This clonotype was detected a few times. CDR3 nucleotides: TGTGCCAGCAGCCCCGGGACTAGTTCCTACAATGAGCAGTTCTTC. Translated, it gives CASSPGTSSYNEQFF. The rearrangement uses TRBV6-5 and TRBJ2-1; 8 bases are shared with TRBD2. J gave up 1 base and V 6 bases, and 5 bases lay outside the gene matches. The CDR3 loop spans 15 amino acids. The germline gives CDR1 MNHEY, CDR2 SVGAGI.

The chain links TRBV15 to TRBJ2-4; no clear D. The CDR3 has 13 residues. Deletions cut 7 bases from V and 0 bases from J, with 7 bases between. The germline V gene has CDR1 LNHNV and CDR2 YYDKDF (reference sequence). In DNA form, the CDR3 reads TGTGCCACCATGGGAAAAGCCAAAAACATTCAGTACTTC. Its protein is CATMGKAKNIQYF. Variable domain in full (rest from reference TRBV15 and TRBJ2-4): DAMVIQNPRYQVTQFGKPVTLSCSQTLNHNVMYWYQQKSSQAPKLLFHYYDKDFNNEADTPDNFQSRRPNTSFCFLDIRSPGLGDTAMYLCATMGKAKNIQYFGAGTRLSVL.

The CDR3 is CSVESTYYEQYF. DNA of the CDR3: TGCAGCGTTGAGTCAACCTACTACGAGCAGTACTTC. The chain has TRBV29-1 and TRBJ2-7, with D hard to call. Trimming took 3 bases from V and 3 from J, leaving 9 bases between them. The germline CDR1 and CDR2 sequences are SQVTM and ANQGSEA. CDR3 size: 12 residues.

The rearrangement links TRBV4-2 to TRBJ2-7; 8 nucleotides align to TRBD1. The germline gives CDR1 LGHNA, CDR2 YNFKEQ. V lost 1 base, J lost 2 bases, and 13 bases stayed unmatched. The CDR3 has 18 residues. For the CDR3, the DNA is TGTGCCAGCAGCCAAGGAACAGGGGGAGGCAGAGGGACCTACGAGCAGTACTTC. Translating gives CASSQGTGGGRGTYEQYF.

This chain links TRBV3-1 with TRBJ2-1; 8 bases are a match to TRBD2. The CDR3 totals 15 residues. Germline V gives CDR1 LGHDT, CDR2 YNNKEL (reference sequence). The trim removed 6 bases at V and 3 bases at J, leaving 7 bases unmatched. The DNA of the CDR3 is TGTGCCAGCAGACATACTAGCGGAGGCTACAATGAGCAGTTCTTC. Amino acid sequence: CASRHTSGGYNEQFF.

The rearrangement joins TRBV5-6 to TRBJ1-5; possibly TRBD1 for D (5 bases). Germline-derived CDR1 and CDR2 are SGHDT and YYEEEE. V shed 2 bases and J shed 0 bases, with 15 bases lying between them. This CDR3 is 17 amino acids long. The chain's CDR3 is CASSFTLGHNSNQPQHF. The CDR3 coding sequence is TGTGCCAGCAGCTTTACTCTAGGACACAATAGCAATCAGCCCCAGCATTTT.

The chain couples TRBV6-1 to TRBJ2-7; D is unclear. CDR3 size: 13 residues. The V gene's germline CDR1 is MNHNS and CDR2 SASEGT. Trimming removed 3 bases from V and 6 bases from J, with 12 bases in between. CDR3 coding DNA: TGTGCCAGCAGTGATGGGAAAGGAGTCGAGCAGTACTTC. It specifies CASSDGKGVEQYF.

V is TRBV19 and J is TRBJ2-7, with TRBD2 as a possible D gene (5 bases). The CDR3 is made up of 14 amino acids. Looked up from germline, CDR1 is LNHDA and CDR2 is SQIVND (reference sequence). V was cut by 3 bases and J by 5 bases, with 14 bases left in between. The CDR3 nucleotides read TGTGCCAGTAGTATTACTAGGTTTTTTGACGAGCAGTACTTC. Encoded protein: CASSITRFFDEQYF.

The chain carries TRBV29-1 and TRBJ2-1, with TRBD2 as a possible D gene (6 bases). The CDR3 length is 15 residues. V lost 1 base and J 9 bases, leaving 19 bases between the germline ends. CDR1 is SQVTM and CDR2 is ANQGSEA in the germline V gene. The CDR3 DNA reads TGCAGCGTTGAAGGCGTGGGACTCCCCTCCAGTGAGCAGTTCTTC. Translation gives CSVEGVGLPSSEQFF.

This chain uses TRBV29-1 with TRBJ2-1, with D possibly matching TRBD2 (6 bases). Trimming left V 7 bases short and J 9 bases short, with 13 bases between. Germline V gene lookup returns CDR1 SQVTM and CDR2 ANQGSEA. CDR3 length: 11 amino acids. Here the CDR3 reads CSAKTSSEQFF. The CDR3 coding sequence is TGCAGCGCCAAGACTAGTAGTGAGCAGTTCTTC.

J is TRBJ2-3 and V is TRBV20-1, with 7 bases aligning to TRBD1. The V segment lost 6 bases and the J segment 4 bases; nucleotides outside the gene matches: 10. The CDR3 runs 14 residues. CDR1 is DFQATT, CDR2 SNEGSKA, per germline (reference sequence). CDR3 sequence reads: CSAPGQDGSDTQYF. For the CDR3, the DNA is TGCAGTGCCCCAGGACAGGACGGGTCAGATACGCAGTATTTT.

J is TRBJ1-4 and V is TRBV6-6; D not resolved. CDR1 and CDR2 from the germline V gene are MNHNY and SVGAGI (reference sequence). Trimming cost V 6 bases and J 4 bases, with 3 bases left between them. CDR3 length: 11 residues. The chain's CDR3 is CASRGNEKLFF. CDR3 nucleotides: TGTGCCAGCAGGGGTAATGAAAAACTGTTTTTT.

The rearrangement joins TRBV5-7 to TRBJ1-5; TRBD1 agrees at 7 bases. TRBV5-7 falls under the ORF class, with uncertain function. J was trimmed by 2 bases and V by 0 bases; bases with no gene match: 11. The CDR3 consists of 18 residues. The CDR3 loop is CASSLVGQGGLGNQPQHF. Here the CDR3 DNA reads TGTGCCAGCAGCTTGGTAGGGCAGGGGGGCTTGGGCAATCAGCCCCAGCATTTT.

The chain uses TRBV7-6 and TRBJ1-4; D remains ambiguous. The CDR3 totals 11 residues. Germline V gene data show CDR1 as SGHVS and CDR2 as FNYEAQ. V was shortened by 5 bases and J by 8 bases, with 6 bases between the two germline ends. This CDR3 reads CASSQGEKLFF. Here the CDR3 DNA reads TGTGCCAGCAGCCAAGGGGAAAAACTGTTTTTT.

The chain links TRBV7-9 to TRBJ2-7, with TRBD2 matching 8 bases. The germline V gene has CDR1 SEHNR and CDR2 FQNEAQ (reference sequence). The CDR3 contains 15 residues. The junction had 6 bases not matched to a gene; V was cut back by 1 base and J by 4 bases. The CDR3 here is CASSLGREDLYEQYF. DNA for the CDR3: TGTGCCAGCAGCTTAGGGCGGGAGGATCTATACGAGCAGTACTTC.

The chain links TRBV7-9 to TRBJ2-7; weak D call: TRBD1 (6 bases). Germline V gives CDR1 SEHNR, CDR2 FQNEAQ (reference sequence). V was clipped by 4 bases and J by 3 bases, with 10 bases between them. CDR3 length equals 13 residues. This chain's CDR3 is CASSSKDSYEQYF. CDR3 in DNA: TGTGCCAGCAGCTCAAAGGACAGCTACGAGCAGTACTTC. Filled out from reference TRBV7-9 and TRBJ2-7, the complete variable domain reads DTGVSQNPRHKITKRGQNVTFRCDPISEHNRLYWYRQTLGQGPEFLTYFQNEAQLEKSRLLSDRFSAERPKGSFSTLEIQRTEQGDSAMYLCASSSKDSYEQYFGPGTRLTVT.

V usage is TRBV2 and J usage is TRBJ2-4, with TRBD2 matching over 7 bases. V shed 4 bases, J shed 1 base, and the junction held 10 bases outside the gene matches. The CDR3 extends over 17 amino acids. The germline CDR1 and CDR2 sequences are SNHLY and FYNNEI. The chain's CDR3 is CASSGGWEGSAKNIQYF. CDR3 nucleotide sequence: TGTGCCAGCAGTGGAGGATGGGAGGGCTCTGCCAAAAACATTCAGTACTTC. Complete variable domain (other parts from reference TRBV2 and TRBJ2-4): EPEVTQTPSHQVTQMGQEVILRCVPISNHLYFYWYRQILGQKVEFLVSFYNNEISEKSEIFDDQFSVERPDGSNFTLKIRSTKLEDSAMYFCASSGGWEGSAKNIQYFGAGTRLSVL.

The chain joins TRBV5-6 to TRBJ2-7; no definite D call. V was trimmed by 2 bases and J by 5 bases, leaving 11 bases between them. The CDR3 consists of 13 residues. Germline values: CDR1 SGHDT, CDR2 YYEEEE. The CDR3 DNA sequence: TGTGCCAGCAGCTTTGAGCCGGACCACGAGCAGTACTTC. Protein sequence: CASSFEPDHEQYF.

The rearrangement joins TRBV7-9 to TRBJ2-1, with a tentative D call TRBD2 (6 bases). This CDR3 has 11 residues. V was pared by 3 bases and J by 10 bases, with 7 bases between. CDR1 is SEHNR and CDR2 is FQNEAQ in the germline V gene (reference sequence). CDR3 in DNA: TGTGCCAGCAGCTTCGCGGGGGAGCAGTTCTTC. This sequence encodes CASSFAGEQFF.

The chain joins TRBV7-9 to TRBJ1-1; the match to TRBD1 covers 8 bases. Germline lookup yields CDR1 SEHNR and CDR2 FQNEAQ (reference sequence). V shed 8 bases, J shed 6 bases, and the junction held 14 bases outside the gene matches. The CDR3 is 15 amino acids. The CDR3 is CASPRTTGERPEAFF. CDR3 nucleotides: TGTGCCAGCCCACGGACGACAGGGGAGAGGCCTGAAGCTTTCTTT.

This clonotype appeared once. This chain uses TRBV3-1 with TRBJ2-7; D not certain. There are 12 residues in the CDR3. V dropped 0 bases and J dropped 7 bases, with 7 bases sitting between them. The V gene's germline CDR1 is LGHDT and CDR2 YNNKEL (reference sequence). The CDR3 here is CASSQDTPEQYF. In DNA, the CDR3 is TGTGCCAGCAGCCAAGATACCCCAGAGCAGTACTTC.

CDR3 coding DNA: TGCAGTGCTAGAGAGGACGCAGCCTACGAGCAGTACTTC. Translating gives CSAREDAAYEQYF. The chain uses TRBV20-1 and TRBJ2-7; D remains unclear. Germline lookup yields CDR1 DFQATT and CDR2 SNEGSKA (reference sequence). Trimming stripped 0 bases from V and 2 bases from J, with 8 bases between. The CDR3 extends over 13 amino acids.

The count of this clonotype is one. The V and J genes are TRBV4-1 and TRBJ2-1; TRBD1 is a possible D gene (5 bases). CDR1 and CDR2 from the germline V gene are MGHRA and YSYEKL. The CDR3 runs 17 residues. V shed 3 bases and J shed 2 bases, with 17 bases lying between them. For the CDR3, the DNA is TGCGCCAGCAGCCAGTCCATCTCTAAGGGGACCTACAATGAGCAGTTCTTC. It encodes CASSQSISKGTYNEQFF.

This chain links TRBV19 with TRBJ2-1; D not certain. The V end lost 5 bases, the J end lost 4 bases, and 12 bases lay between the germline ends. Germline loops: CDR1 LNHDA, CDR2 SQIVND (reference sequence). CDR3 size: 14 residues. The CDR3: CASSGPGLYNEQFF. In DNA, the CDR3 is TGTGCCAGTAGTGGCCCGGGCCTTTACAATGAGCAGTTCTTC.

CDR3 nucleotides: TGTGCCAGCAGCTTTCCCACTGGGTCCCATGGCTACACCTTC. Amino acid sequence: CASSFPTGSHGYTF. This rearrangement joins TRBV7-9 to TRBJ1-2; D remains unclear. V dropped 3 bases and J dropped 6 bases, with 14 bases sitting between them. Germline loops: CDR1 SEHNR, CDR2 FQNEAQ (reference sequence). This CDR3 region has 14 residues.